The 7 T cell receptor beta chains reported below all come from one sample, sequenced in a study of T cell responses to AZD1222 COVID-19 vaccine (dated by TCRdb to about 2021). Library method: the immunoSEQ multiplex PCR assay. The clones in this table, taken by TCRdb from immuneACCESS, are in-frame only. Not every clone is retained; where verified, under half of the shortfall comes from an unresolved V gene, and the cause of the rest is unknown. The sample includes roughly 150,000 clones, with 89% observed a single time. Around 5% of the sample goes to the ten largest clones. The sample's time point, from its label and the paper: baseline before first vaccination. Sequences were derived from peripheral blood, sampled on day 0 of AZD1222 vaccination. These receptors came from an adult in good health.

DNA of the CDR3: TGTGCCAGCTCACCGAGGACTAGCGACTACAATGAGCAGTTCTTC. This codes for CASSPRTSDYNEQFF. The chain combines TRBV18 with TRBJ2-1, with 9 bases matching TRBD2. Germline-derived CDR1 and CDR2 are KGHSH and LQKENI. The J segment lost 3 bases and the V segment lost 3 bases, leaving 3 bases of the junction unmatched. This CDR3 has 15 residues. Full variable domain (missing parts from reference TRBV18 and TRBJ2-1): NAGVMQNPRHLVRRRGQEARLRCSPMKGHSHVYWYRQLPEEGLKFMVYLQKENIIDESGMPKERFSAEFPKEGPSILRIQQVVRGDSAAYFCASSPRTSDYNEQFFGPGTRLTVL.

This clone was detected only a few times. This chain links TRBV7-2 with TRBJ1-6; D remains ambiguous. This CDR3 has 14 amino acids. V was pared by 3 bases and J by 7 bases, with 10 bases between. Germline CDR1 and CDR2: SGHTA and FQGNSA. Here the CDR3 reads CASSFDRGNSPLHF. For the CDR3, the DNA is TGTGCCAGCAGCTTCGACCGCGGGAATTCACCCCTCCACTTT.

V is TRBV2 and J is TRBJ2-1, with 8 bases matching TRBD1. Looked up from germline, CDR1 is SNHLY and CDR2 is FYNNEI. The CDR3 extends over 17 amino acids. V was clipped by 10 bases and J by 2 bases; unmatched bases: 16. As DNA, the CDR3 is TGTGCCACTACTAAGGGGACAGGTAGAGGGACCTACAATGAGCAGTTCTTC. Amino acids: CATTKGTGRGTYNEQFF.

The V call is TRBV6-5, the J call TRBJ2-1, with 7 positions matching TRBD2. Trimming at V came to 0 bases and at J to 3 bases, leaving 5 bases not matched to a gene. CDR1 and CDR2 from the germline V gene are MNHEY and SVGAGI. The CDR3 consists of 16 residues. CDR3 region: CASSYSGEGLYNEQFF. The CDR3, as DNA: TGTGCCAGCAGTTACTCCGGGGAGGGCCTCTACAATGAGCAGTTCTTC.

This sequence joins TRBV28 and TRBJ1-1, with no clear D. V lost 6 bases, J lost 0 bases, and 20 bases lay in between. CDR1 MDHEN and CDR2 SYDVKM come from the germline V gene. The CDR3 has 17 amino acids. The CDR3 coding sequence is TGTGCCAGCAGCCCCCCGGGGAGGTGGAGGGTGAACACTGAAGCTTTCTTT. Encoded protein: CASSPPGRWRVNTEAFF.

The chain uses TRBV10-2 and TRBJ1-2; 8 positions agree with TRBD1. V shed 5 bases and J 8 bases; nucleotides not matched to a gene: 7. The germline gives CDR1 WSHSY, CDR2 SAAADI. The CDR3 is 13 amino acids. CDR3 region: CASSMTGVSGYTF. The CDR3 DNA sequence: TGCGCCAGCAGTATGACAGGGGTTTCGGGCTACACCTTC.

This rearrangement joins TRBV19 to TRBJ1-5, with D possibly TRBD1 on 5 matching bases. The germline V gene encodes CDR1 LNHDA and CDR2 SQIVND (reference sequence). Trimming left V 5 bases short and J 7 bases short, with 12 bases between. The CDR3 totals 13 residues. The CDR3 sequence is CASSDRSLQPQHF. CDR3 in DNA: TGTGCCAGTAGTGACAGATCACTCCAGCCCCAGCATTTT.